The 9 T cell receptor beta chains reported below all come from one sample, sequenced in a study of T cell responses to AZD1222 COVID-19 vaccine. Measured with immunoSEQ multiplex PCR; TCRdb has only the in-frame clones, and not every one. The repertoire holds roughly 150,000 clones, with 75% to 95% as singletons. Sequenced here: peripheral blood, sampled on day 0 of AZD1222 vaccination. The source is an adult in good health.

The chain's CDR3 is CATSDFARPYGYTF. The DNA for the CDR3 is TGTGCCACCAGTGATTTCGCCAGGCCCTATGGCTACACCTTC. This rearrangement joins TRBV24-1 to TRBJ1-2; no firm D call. CDR1 and CDR2 (germline): KGHDR, SFDVKD. Trimming removed 1 base at V and 4 bases at J, with 9 bases between. The CDR3 loop spans 14 amino acids.

This chain joins TRBV28 and TRBJ1-3; 11 bases fit TRBD1. Trimming took 4 bases from V and 7 from J; bases not matched to a gene: 6. CDR1 MDHEN and CDR2 SYDVKM come from the germline V gene. The CDR3 length is 15 residues. The chain's CDR3 is CASSSSGTGGNTIYF. Here the CDR3 DNA reads TGTGCCAGCAGTTCCTCCGGGACAGGGGGGAACACCATATATTTT.

This chain joins TRBV7-9 and TRBJ2-2; D is ambiguous. The V and J ends lost 7 bases and 0 bases respectively, with 9 bases between them. The CDR3 totals 14 residues. Germline V CDR1 and CDR2: SEHNR, FQNEAQ (reference sequence). In nucleotides, the CDR3 is TGTGCCAGCAACAAGGATACGAACACCGGGGAGCTGTTTTTT. Encoded protein: CASNKDTNTGELFF.

The chain links TRBV27 to TRBJ1-2, with 7 bases lining up with TRBD1. The V gene end was trimmed by 5 bases and the J gene end by 6 bases; junction bases not matched to a gene: 6. Per the germline V gene, CDR1 is MNHEY and CDR2 is SMNVEV (reference sequence). CDR3 length: 13 residues. The CDR3 DNA is TGTGCCAGCAGTATCCGACAGGGACATGGCTACACCTTC. Protein sequence: CASSIRQGHGYTF.

V usage is TRBV7-9 and J usage is TRBJ2-1; 11 bases align to TRBD2. CDR1 SEHNR and CDR2 FQNEAQ come from the germline V gene (reference sequence). V was clipped by 6 bases and J by 5 bases; unmatched bases: 9. The CDR3 sequence is 16 residues long. CDR3 DNA: TGTGCCAGCAGTCGTATGGGACTAGCGGCGAACAATGAGCAGTTCTTC. It encodes CASSRMGLAANNEQFF.

The V gene is TRBV29-1, the J gene TRBJ2-3; D remains ambiguous. The CDR3 runs to 12 residues. V gave up 7 bases and J gave up 0 bases, with 8 bases separating them. Germline loops: CDR1 SQVTM, CDR2 ANQGSEA. This chain's CDR3 is CSEAHSTDTQYF. CDR3 in DNA: TGCAGCGAAGCCCACAGCACAGATACGCAGTATTTT.

The genes are TRBV27 and TRBJ1-1, with D tentatively TRBD1 (5 bases). CDR1 MNHEY and CDR2 SMNVEV come from the germline V gene (reference sequence). CDR3 length equals 13 residues. Trimming removed 6 bases at V and 0 bases at J, with 8 bases between. The CDR3 nucleotides read TGTGCCAGCAGCCAGGGTCTGAACACTGAAGCTTTCTTT. Translated, it gives CASSQGLNTEAFF.

This chain joins TRBV7-2 and TRBJ1-2; D is unclear. The CDR3 is made up of 12 amino acids. The V end was cut by 2 bases, the J end by 4 bases, with 5 bases between. In germline, CDR1 is SGHTA, CDR2 FQGNSA. The CDR3 loop is CASSLLVYGYTF. In DNA form, the CDR3 reads TGTGCCAGCAGCTTACTTGTCTATGGCTACACCTTC.

The chain combines TRBV5-8 with TRBJ2-5, with a tentative D call TRBD2 (7 bases). Germline V gene lookup returns CDR1 SGHTS and CDR2 YDEGEE. Trimming cost V 0 bases and J 9 bases, with 24 bases left between them. This CDR3 has 17 amino acids. The CDR3 spells CASSLEERDTAPGAQYF. The DNA for the CDR3 is TGTGCCAGCAGCTTGGAAGAGCGGGACACCGCTCCGGGGGCCCAGTACTTC.